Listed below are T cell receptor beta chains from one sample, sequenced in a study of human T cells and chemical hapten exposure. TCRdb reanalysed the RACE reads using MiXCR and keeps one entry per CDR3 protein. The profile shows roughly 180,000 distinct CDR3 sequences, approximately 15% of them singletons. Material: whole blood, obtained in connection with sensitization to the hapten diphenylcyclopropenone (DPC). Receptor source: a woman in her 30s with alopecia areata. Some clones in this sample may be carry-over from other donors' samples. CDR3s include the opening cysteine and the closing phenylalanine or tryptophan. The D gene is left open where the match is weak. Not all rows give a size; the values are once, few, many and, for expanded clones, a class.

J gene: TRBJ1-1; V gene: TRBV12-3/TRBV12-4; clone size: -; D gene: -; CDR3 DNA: TGTGCCAGCAGTTTCTCGCGGGACACTGAAGCTTTCTTT; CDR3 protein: CASSFSRDTEAFF
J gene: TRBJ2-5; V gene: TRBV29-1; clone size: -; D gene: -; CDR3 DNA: TGCAGCGTTGAAAAAGTAGAGACCCAGTACTTC; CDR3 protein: CSVEKVETQYF
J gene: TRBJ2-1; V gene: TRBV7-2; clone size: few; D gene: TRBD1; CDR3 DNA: TGTGCCAGCAGCCGTAACAGGGGGGATGAGCAGTTCTTC; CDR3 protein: CASSRNRGDEQFF
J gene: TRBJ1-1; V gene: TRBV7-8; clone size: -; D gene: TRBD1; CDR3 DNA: TGTGCCAGCAGCTTAGATAGGGACAGGGTGAATGAAGCTTTCTTT; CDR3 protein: CASSLDRDRVNEAFF
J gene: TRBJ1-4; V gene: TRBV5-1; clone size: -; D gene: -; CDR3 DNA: TGCGCCAGCAGCCCGGAGCCCGGTACAACTAATGAAAAACTGTTTTTT; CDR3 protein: CASSPEPGTTNEKLFF
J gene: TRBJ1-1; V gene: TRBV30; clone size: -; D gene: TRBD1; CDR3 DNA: TGTGCCTTGGGACAGGGAGGAGTAGAAGCTTTCTTT; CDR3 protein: CALGQGGVEAFF
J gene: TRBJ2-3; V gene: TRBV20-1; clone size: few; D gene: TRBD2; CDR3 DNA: TGCAGTGCTAGAGACCAAAGCGGGGGGGCCCAAGATACGCAGTATTTT; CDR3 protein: CSARDQSGGAQDTQYF
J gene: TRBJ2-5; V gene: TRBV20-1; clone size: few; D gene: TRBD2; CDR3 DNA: TGCAGTGCTAGACTAGCGGGGAGGACCCAAGAGACCCAGTACTTC; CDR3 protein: CSARLAGRTQETQYF
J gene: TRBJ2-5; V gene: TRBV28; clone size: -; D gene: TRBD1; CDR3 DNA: TGTGCCAGCAGTTTCCCCCAAGGACAGGGGGGCCAAGAGACCCAGTACTTC; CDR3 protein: CASSFPQGQGGQETQYF
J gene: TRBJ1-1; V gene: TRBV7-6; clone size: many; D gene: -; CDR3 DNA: TGTGCCAGCAGCCTACTCAGGGATCCTGAAGCTTTCTTT; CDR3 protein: CASSLLRDPEAFF
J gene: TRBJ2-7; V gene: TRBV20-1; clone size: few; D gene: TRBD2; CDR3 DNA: TGCAGTGGAACTAAAGGGACTACGTCCTACGAGCAGTACTTC; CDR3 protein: CSGTKGTTSYEQYF
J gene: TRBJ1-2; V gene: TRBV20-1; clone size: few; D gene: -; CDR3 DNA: TGCAGTGCTAGGTGGCGGAGCTATGGCTACACCTTC; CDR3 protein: CSARWRSYGYTF
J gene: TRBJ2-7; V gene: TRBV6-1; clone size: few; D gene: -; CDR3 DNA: TGTGCCAGCAGTGACCGCTACGAGCAGTACTTC; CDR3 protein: CASSDRYEQYF
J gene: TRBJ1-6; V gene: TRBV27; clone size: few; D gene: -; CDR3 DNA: TGTGCCAGCAGGGACTATAATTCACCCCTCCACTTT; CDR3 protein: CASRDYNSPLHF
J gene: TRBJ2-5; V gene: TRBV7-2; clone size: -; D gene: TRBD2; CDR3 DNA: TGTGCCAGCAGCTACCGACTAGCGCAAGAGACCCAGTACTTC; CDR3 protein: CASSYRLAQETQYF
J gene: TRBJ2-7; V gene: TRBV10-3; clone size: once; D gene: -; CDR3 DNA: TGTGCCATCGGATTCGGCGGGGGCGACTACGAGCAGTACTTC; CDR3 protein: CAIGFGGGDYEQYF
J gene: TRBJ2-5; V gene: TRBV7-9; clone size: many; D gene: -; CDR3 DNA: TGTGCCCTAGGTGGGGAAGAGACCCAGTACTTC; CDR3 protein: CALGGEETQYF
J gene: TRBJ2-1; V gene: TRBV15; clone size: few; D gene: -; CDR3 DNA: TGTGCCACCAGCAGCGGGGAATACAATGAGCAGTTCTTC; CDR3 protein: CATSSGEYNEQFF
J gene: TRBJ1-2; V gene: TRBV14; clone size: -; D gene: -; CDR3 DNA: TGTGCCAGCAGCCAAGAGGGGTGGACTGGAGAGGGCTACACCTTC; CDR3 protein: CASSQEGWTGEGYTF
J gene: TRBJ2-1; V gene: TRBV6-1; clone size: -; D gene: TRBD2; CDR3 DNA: TGTGCCAGCAGTGAATTAGGACTAGCGGGAGTTGAGCAGTTCTTC; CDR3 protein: CASSELGLAGVEQFF
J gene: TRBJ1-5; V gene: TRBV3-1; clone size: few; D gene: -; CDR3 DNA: TGTGCCAGCAGCCAAGTCGATAGCAATCAGCCCCAGCATTTT; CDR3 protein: CASSQVDSNQPQHF
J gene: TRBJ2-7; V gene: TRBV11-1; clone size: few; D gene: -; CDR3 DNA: TGTGCTACCTCCGGGCAGGGTTTTGTCTACGAGCAGTACTTC; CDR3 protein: CATSGQGFVYEQYF
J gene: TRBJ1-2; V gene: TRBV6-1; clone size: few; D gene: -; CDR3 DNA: TGTGCCAGCAGTGCAAGCGAAAGCTATGGCTACACCTTC; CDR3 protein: CASSASESYGYTF
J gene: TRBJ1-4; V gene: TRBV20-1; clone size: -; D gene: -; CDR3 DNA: TGCAGTGCTAGTCTGGCAGGGGATGCAACTAATGAAAAACTGTTTTTT; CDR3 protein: CSASLAGDATNEKLFF
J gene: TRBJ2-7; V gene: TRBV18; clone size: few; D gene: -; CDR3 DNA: TGTGCCAGCTCCGACCAGGGACCAGTAGGCTACGAGCAGTACTTC; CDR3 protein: CASSDQGPVGYEQYF
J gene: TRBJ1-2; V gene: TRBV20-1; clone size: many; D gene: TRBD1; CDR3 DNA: TGCAGTGCTAGAGTGGGCAGGGGGGCGCATGGCTACACCTTC; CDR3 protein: CSARVGRGAHGYTF
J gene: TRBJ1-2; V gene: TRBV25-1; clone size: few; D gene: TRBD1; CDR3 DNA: TGTGCCAGCAGTGCCGCGGGACAGGGAAACTATGGCTACACCTTC; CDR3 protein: CASSAAGQGNYGYTF